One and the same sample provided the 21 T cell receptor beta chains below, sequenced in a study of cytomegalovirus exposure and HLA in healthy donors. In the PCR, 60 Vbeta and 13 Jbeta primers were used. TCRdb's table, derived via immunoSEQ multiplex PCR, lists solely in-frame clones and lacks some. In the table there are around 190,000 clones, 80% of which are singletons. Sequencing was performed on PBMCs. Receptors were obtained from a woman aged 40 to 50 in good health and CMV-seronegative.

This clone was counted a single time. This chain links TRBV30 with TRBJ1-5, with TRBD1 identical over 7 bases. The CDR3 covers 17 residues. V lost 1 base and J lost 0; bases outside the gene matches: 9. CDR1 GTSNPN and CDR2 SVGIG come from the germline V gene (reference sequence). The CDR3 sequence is CAWSDRTGAYSNQPQHF. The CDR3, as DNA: TGTGCCTGGAGTGATAGGACAGGAGCTTATAGCAATCAGCCCCAGCATTTT.

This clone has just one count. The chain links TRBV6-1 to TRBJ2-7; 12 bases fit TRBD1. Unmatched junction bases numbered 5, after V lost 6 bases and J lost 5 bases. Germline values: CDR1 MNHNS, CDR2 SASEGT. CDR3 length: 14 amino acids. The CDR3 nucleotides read TGTGCCAGCAGCCTCGGGACAGGGGGCAACGAGCAGTACGTC. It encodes CASSLGTGGNEQYV.

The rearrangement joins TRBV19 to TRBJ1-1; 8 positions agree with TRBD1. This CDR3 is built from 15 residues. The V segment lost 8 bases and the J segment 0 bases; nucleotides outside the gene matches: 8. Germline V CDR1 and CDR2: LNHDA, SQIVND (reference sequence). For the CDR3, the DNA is TGTGCCAGTTACCCAGGGGGCGCTTTGAACACTGAAGCTTTCTTT. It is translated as CASYPGGALNTEAFF.

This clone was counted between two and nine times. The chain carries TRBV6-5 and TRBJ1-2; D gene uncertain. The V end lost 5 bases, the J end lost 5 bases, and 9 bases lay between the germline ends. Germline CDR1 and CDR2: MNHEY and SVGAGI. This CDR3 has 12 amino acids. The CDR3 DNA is TGTGCCAGCAGTGAAAGAGGGTATGGCTACACCTTC. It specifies CASSERGYGYTF.

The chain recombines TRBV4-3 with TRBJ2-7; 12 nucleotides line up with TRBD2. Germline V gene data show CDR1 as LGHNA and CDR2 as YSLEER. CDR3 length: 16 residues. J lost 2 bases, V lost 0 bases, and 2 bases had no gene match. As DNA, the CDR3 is TGCGCCAGCAGCCAAGATCTAGCGGGAGGGACCTACGAGCAGTACGTC. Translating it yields CASSQDLAGGTYEQYV.

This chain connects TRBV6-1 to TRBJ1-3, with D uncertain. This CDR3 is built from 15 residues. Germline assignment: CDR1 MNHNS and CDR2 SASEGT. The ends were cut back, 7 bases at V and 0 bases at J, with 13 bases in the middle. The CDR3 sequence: CASTRGSSSGNTIYF. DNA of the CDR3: TGTGCCAGCACCCGTGGGAGCTCCTCTGGAAACACCATATATTTT.

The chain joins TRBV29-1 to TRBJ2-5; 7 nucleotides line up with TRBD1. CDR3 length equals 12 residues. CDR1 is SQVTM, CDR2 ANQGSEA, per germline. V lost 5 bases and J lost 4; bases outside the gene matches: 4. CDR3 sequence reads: CSVNRGRETQYF. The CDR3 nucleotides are TGCAGCGTTAACAGGGGACGAGAGACCCAGTACTTC.

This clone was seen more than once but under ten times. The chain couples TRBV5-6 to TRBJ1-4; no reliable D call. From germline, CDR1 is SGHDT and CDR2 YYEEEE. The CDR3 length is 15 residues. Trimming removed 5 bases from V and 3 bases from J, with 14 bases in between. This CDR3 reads CASSPFGEPNEKLFF. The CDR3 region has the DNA TGTGCCAGCAGTCCATTTGGAGAGCCTAATGAAAAACTGTTTTTT.

For the CDR3, the DNA is TGTGCCAGCAGCCGGGTAATCGGCAATCAGCCCCAGCATTTT. This encodes CASSRVIGNQPQHF. J is TRBJ1-5 and V is TRBV5-5; D remains ambiguous. From germline, CDR1 is SGHKS and CDR2 YYEKEE (reference sequence). The length of the CDR3 is 14 residues. V was cut by 4 bases and J by 2 bases, with 10 bases left in between.

CDR3 region: CASSPGQEPYEQYF. The CDR3 bases are TGTGCCAGCTCACCAGGACAGGAACCCTACGAGCAGTACTTC. The V gene is TRBV18, the J gene TRBJ2-7; 7 nucleotides line up with TRBD1. CDR3 length: 14 residues. Germline V gene data show CDR1 as KGHSH and CDR2 as LQKENI. After removal of 2 bases from V and 2 bases from J, the junction contained 3 bases not matched to a gene.

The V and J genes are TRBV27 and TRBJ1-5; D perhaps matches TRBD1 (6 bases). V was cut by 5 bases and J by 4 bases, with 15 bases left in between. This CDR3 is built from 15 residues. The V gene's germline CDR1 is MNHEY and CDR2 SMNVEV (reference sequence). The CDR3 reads CASSPNRALNQPQHF. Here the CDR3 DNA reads TGTGCCAGCAGTCCCAACAGGGCGTTGAATCAGCCCCAGCATTTT.

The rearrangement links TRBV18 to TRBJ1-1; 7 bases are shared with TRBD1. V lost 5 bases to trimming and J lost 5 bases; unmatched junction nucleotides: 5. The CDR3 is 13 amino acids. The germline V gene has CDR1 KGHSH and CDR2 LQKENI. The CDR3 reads CASSGTEGTEAFF. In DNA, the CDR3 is TGTGCCAGCTCAGGGACAGAGGGGACTGAAGCTTTCTTT.

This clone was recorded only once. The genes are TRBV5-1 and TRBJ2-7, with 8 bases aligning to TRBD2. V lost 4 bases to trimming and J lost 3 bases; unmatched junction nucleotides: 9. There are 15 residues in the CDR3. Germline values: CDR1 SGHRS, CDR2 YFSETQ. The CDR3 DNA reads TGCGCCAGCAGCCTAACCAGCGGGAGTTTCTACGAGCAGTACGTC. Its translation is CASSLTSGSFYEQYV.

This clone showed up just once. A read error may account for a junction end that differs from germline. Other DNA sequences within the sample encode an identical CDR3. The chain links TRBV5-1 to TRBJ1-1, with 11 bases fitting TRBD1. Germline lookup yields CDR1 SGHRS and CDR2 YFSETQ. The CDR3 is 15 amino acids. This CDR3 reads CASSPGQGARTEAFF. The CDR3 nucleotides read TGCGCCAGCAGCCCAGGACAGGGGGCGCGAACTGAAGCCTTCTTT.

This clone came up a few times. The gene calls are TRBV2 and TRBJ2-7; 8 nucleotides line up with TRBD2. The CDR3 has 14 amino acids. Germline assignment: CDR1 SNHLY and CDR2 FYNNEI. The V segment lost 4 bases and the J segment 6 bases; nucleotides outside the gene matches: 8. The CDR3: CASSGGTRVIEQYF. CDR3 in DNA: TGTGCCAGCAGTGGAGGGACTAGGGTTATCGAGCAGTACTTC.

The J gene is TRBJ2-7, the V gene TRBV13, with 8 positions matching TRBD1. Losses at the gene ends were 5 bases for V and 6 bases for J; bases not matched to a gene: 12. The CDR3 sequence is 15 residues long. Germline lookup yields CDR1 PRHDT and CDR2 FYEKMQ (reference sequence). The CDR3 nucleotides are TGTGCCAGCAGCCAATACGGACAGGGAATGGGCGAGCAGTACGTC. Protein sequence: CASSQYGQGMGEQYV.

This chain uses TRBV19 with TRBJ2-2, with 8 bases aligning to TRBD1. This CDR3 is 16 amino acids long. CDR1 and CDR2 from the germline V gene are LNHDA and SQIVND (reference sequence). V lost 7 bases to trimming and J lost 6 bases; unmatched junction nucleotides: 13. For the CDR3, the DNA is TGTGCCAGTACCCCCCCACAGGACAGGGAGGCCGGGGAGCTGTTTTTT. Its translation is CASTPPQDREAGELFF. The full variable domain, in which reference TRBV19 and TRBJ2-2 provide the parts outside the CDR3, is DGGITQSPKYLFRKEGQNVTLSCEQNLNHDAMYWYRQDPGQGLRLIYYSQIVNDFQKGDIAEGYSVSREKKESFPLTVTSAQKNPTAFYLCASTPPQDREAGELFFGEGSRLTVL.

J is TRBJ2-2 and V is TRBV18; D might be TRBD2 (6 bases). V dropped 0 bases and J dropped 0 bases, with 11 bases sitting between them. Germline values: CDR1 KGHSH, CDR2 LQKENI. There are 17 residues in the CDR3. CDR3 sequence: CASSPPRGNSNTGELFF. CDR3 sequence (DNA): TGTGCCAGCTCACCACCGCGCGGGAATTCGAACACCGGGGAGCTGTTTTTT.

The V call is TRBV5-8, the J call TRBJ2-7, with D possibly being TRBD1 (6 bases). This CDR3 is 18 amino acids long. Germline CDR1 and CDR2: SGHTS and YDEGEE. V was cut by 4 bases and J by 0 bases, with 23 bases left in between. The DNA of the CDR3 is TGTGCCAGCAGCACCACAGGGTTCGGGCTTCTTAGCTCCTACGAGCAGTACTTC. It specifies CASSTTGFGLLSSYEQYF.

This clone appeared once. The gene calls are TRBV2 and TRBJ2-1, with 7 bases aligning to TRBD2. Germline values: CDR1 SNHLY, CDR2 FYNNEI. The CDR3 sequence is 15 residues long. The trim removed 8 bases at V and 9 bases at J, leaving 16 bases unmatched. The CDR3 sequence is CASLLLPGGSFEQFF. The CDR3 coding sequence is TGTGCCAGCCTTCTCCTACCGGGAGGATCATTTGAGCAGTTCTTC.

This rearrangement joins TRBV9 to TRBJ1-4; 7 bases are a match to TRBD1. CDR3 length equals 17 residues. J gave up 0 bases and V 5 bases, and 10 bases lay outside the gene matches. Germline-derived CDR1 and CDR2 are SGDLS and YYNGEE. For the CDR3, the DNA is TGTGCCAGCAGTGACCGACAGGGAAGTGCAACTAATGAAAAACTGTTTTTT. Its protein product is CASSDRQGSATNEKLFF. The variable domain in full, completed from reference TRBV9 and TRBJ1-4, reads DSGVTQTPKHLITATGQRVTLRCSPRSGDLSVYWYQQSLDQGLQFLIQYYNGEERAKGNILERFSAQQFPDLHSELNLSSLELGDSALYFCASSDRQGSATNEKLFFGSGTQLSVL.